The next 27 T cell receptor beta chains were all read from a single sample in a study of regulatory T cells in long-lasting Graves disease. Time point indicated: persistent/refractory GD, antithyroid drugs over 5 years with positive TRAb. PBMC-derived RNA was used for the TCR library. To make TCR beta libraries, researchers used iRepertoire HTBI primers and Arm-PCR of CDR3 regions. A single record per CDR3 protein comes from TCRdb applying MiXCR to the multiplex PCR reads. The table shows 500,000 to 800,000 distinct CDR3 sequences, with about 32% occurring only once. The sample consisted of peripheral blood mononuclear cells (PBMCs), taken when the disease was refractory, from a patient treated with antithyroid drugs. These receptors originate from a female donor with Graves disease.

There are a few counts of this clonotype. The rearrangement joins TRBV7-3 to TRBJ2-1; D not certain. Trimming removed 5 bases at V and 3 bases at J, with 17 bases between. The CDR3 contains 16 residues. Germline-derived CDR1 and CDR2 are SGHTA and FQGTGA. The CDR3, as DNA: TGTGCCAGCAGCCCACAAACCAGCTTTCTCTACAATGAGCAGTTCTTC. Translation: CASSPQTSFLYNEQFF.

The CDR3 nucleotides read TGTGCCACCAGCAGTCAGATTGGCCAGGGGAACACTGAAGCTTTCTTT. Translated: CATSSQIGQGNTEAFF. The chain carries TRBV15 and TRBJ1-1, with TRBD1 as a possible D gene (5 bases). The V gene's germline CDR1 is LNHNV and CDR2 YYDKDF (reference sequence). CDR3 length: 16 residues. V was trimmed by 3 bases and J by 1 base, leaving 15 bases between them.

The rearrangement joins TRBV19 to TRBJ1-2; 7 nucleotides align to TRBD1. J was trimmed by 5 bases and V by 3 bases; bases with no gene match: 3. This CDR3 is 13 amino acids long. Germline CDR1 is LNHDA and CDR2 is SQIVND (reference sequence). The CDR3 is CASSIEQGYGYTF. The CDR3 region has the DNA TGTGCCAGTAGTATCGAACAGGGGTATGGCTACACCTTC.

The genes are TRBV30 and TRBJ1-1, with D uncertain. The CDR3 extends over 15 amino acids. V was cut by 0 bases and J by 2 bases, with 13 bases left in between. CDR1 and CDR2 (germline): GTSNPN, SVGIG (reference sequence). CDR3 DNA sequence: TGTGCCTGGAGTGTATTCGGATTGGGTAACACTGAAGCTTTCTTT. Its protein is CAWSVFGLGNTEAFF.

The chain links TRBV30 to TRBJ1-5; D is unresolved. The ends were cut back, 0 bases at V and 1 base at J, with 4 bases in the middle. The V gene's germline CDR1 is GTSNPN and CDR2 SVGIG (reference sequence). The CDR3 is 13 amino acids. The CDR3 DNA follows: TGTGCCTGGAGTGTACAGAGCAATCAGCCCCAGCATTTT. Translated, it gives CAWSVQSNQPQHF.

The chain has TRBV12-3 or TRBV12-4 and TRBJ2-7, with D possibly being TRBD2 (7 bases). This CDR3 contains 14 residues. Between the trimmed V and J ends, which lost 5 bases and 5 bases, there was a span of 16 bases. DNA for the CDR3: TGTGCCAGCAGTCCCCGGCGGGGGCTGCACGAGCAGTACTTC. Protein sequence: CASSPRRGLHEQYF.

V usage is TRBV3-1 and J usage is TRBJ1-1; 7 nucleotides agree with TRBD1. Per germline, CDR1 LGHDT and CDR2 YNNKEL (reference sequence). The trim removed 3 bases at V and 1 base at J, leaving 5 bases unmatched. The CDR3 is made up of 15 amino acids. Here the CDR3 DNA reads TGTGCCAGCAGCCAGAGGGGACAGAAGAACACTGAAGCTTTCTTT. Translation gives CASSQRGQKNTEAFF.

The sample holds one count of this clonotype. The V and J genes are TRBV6-5 and TRBJ2-1; 9 positions match TRBD2. CDR1 is MNHEY, CDR2 SVGAGI, per germline. Trimming at V came to 4 bases and at J to 7 bases, leaving 11 bases not matched to a gene. The length of the CDR3 is 16 residues. CDR3 in DNA: TGTGCCAGCAGTTCAATAGCGGGAGTACCGGGAAATGAGCAGTTCTTC. Its protein is CASSSIAGVPGNEQFF.

This clonotype has a count of ten or more. The J gene is TRBJ2-7, the V gene TRBV6-1, with TRBD2 identical over 10 bases. Germline CDR1 reads MNHNS; CDR2 reads SASEGT. Trimming removed 1 base from V and 4 bases from J; junction bases left unmatched: 7. The CDR3 has 16 amino acids. CDR3 region: CASSEVASGSGYEQYF. CDR3 in DNA: TGTGCCAGCAGTGAAGTGGCTAGCGGGAGTGGGTACGAGCAGTACTTC.

This clonotype was observed many times. The genes are TRBV3-1 and TRBJ2-5; TRBD1 is a possible D gene (5 bases). The CDR3 is 14 amino acids. Deletions cut 1 base from V and 4 bases from J, with 10 bases between. The V gene's germline CDR1 is LGHDT and CDR2 YNNKEL (reference sequence). The CDR3 loop is CASSQGGRAETQYF. The DNA of the CDR3 is TGTGCCAGCAGCCAAGGAGGCAGGGCAGAGACCCAGTACTTC.

This rearrangement joins TRBV30 to TRBJ2-7; 14 bases align to TRBD2. There are 15 residues in the CDR3. Trimming removed 2 bases from V and 5 bases from J; junction bases left unmatched: 5. Germline CDR1 GTSNPN, CDR2 SVGIG (reference sequence). The CDR3 sequence is CAWSKQGLAGDEQYF. CDR3 DNA: TGTGCCTGGAGTAAACAGGGACTAGCGGGAGACGAGCAGTACTTC.

This clonotype was seen a few times. This chain connects TRBV27 to TRBJ1-6; 9 bases fit TRBD1. The CDR3 extends over 15 amino acids. V lost 6 bases and J lost 9; bases outside the gene matches: 9. Germline V gene lookup returns CDR1 MNHEY and CDR2 SMNVEV (reference sequence). CDR3 bases: TGTGCCAGCAGCCAACCCCGGGACAGGGCTTCACCCCTCCACTTT. This gives the protein CASSQPRDRASPLHF.

This chain links TRBV19 with TRBJ1-1, with D unresolved. Germline assignment: CDR1 LNHDA and CDR2 SQIVND (reference sequence). The CDR3 is 12 residues long. The V end was cut by 6 bases, the J end by 8 bases, with 13 bases between. CDR3 residues: CASRKGTLEAFF. The CDR3 DNA sequence: TGTGCCAGTAGAAAGGGAACACTGGAAGCTTTCTTT. The full variable domain, rest sourced from reference TRBV19 and TRBJ1-1, is DGGITQSPKYLFRKEGQNVTLSCEQNLNHDAMYWYRQDPGQGLRLIYYSQIVNDFQKGDIAEGYSVSREKKESFPLTVTSAQKNPTAFYLCASRKGTLEAFFGQGTRLTVV.

This clonotype appeared a few times. The chain joins TRBV27 to TRBJ2-2, with unresolved D. This CDR3 comprises 15 residues. Trimming took off 3 bases at V and 5 bases at J, with 13 bases between the two ends. The germline V gene has CDR1 MNHEY and CDR2 SMNVEV (reference sequence). For the CDR3, the DNA is TGTGCCAGCAGTTTTAAACCACACACGACCGGGGAGCTGTTTTTT. Translated, it gives CASSFKPHTTGELFF.

CDR3 sequence (DNA): TGTGCCAGCACCCAGGGTAGTAGCGGTTCAAAAGAGACCCAGTACTTC. This sequence encodes CASTQGSSGSKETQYF. The chain couples TRBV5-5 to TRBJ2-5; perhaps TRBD2 as D (6 bases). Between the trimmed V and J ends, which lost 6 bases and 3 bases, there was a span of 21 bases. Germline values: CDR1 SGHKS, CDR2 YYEKEE (reference sequence). This CDR3 is 16 amino acids long.

This clonotype was observed a few times. This chain links TRBV10-3 with TRBJ2-5; either TRBD1 or TRBD2 may fit D (5 bases each). The CDR3 totals 13 residues. V was cut by 4 bases and J by 5 bases, with 11 bases left in between. The germline V gene has CDR1 ENHRY and CDR2 SYGVKD. The CDR3 sequence is CAISASGRETQYF. The CDR3 DNA sequence: TGTGCCATCAGTGCCTCGGGACGGGAGACCCAGTACTTC.

The V and J genes are TRBV19 and TRBJ1-1; D gene unclear. The ends were cut back, 0 bases at V and 5 bases at J, with 13 bases in the middle. Germline V gene sequence: CDR1 LNHDA, CDR2 SQIVND (reference sequence). The CDR3 spans 15 residues. CDR3 loop: CASSIDRSGRTEAFF. CDR3 nucleotide sequence: TGTGCCAGTAGTATAGATCGCAGCGGGCGGACTGAAGCTTTCTTT.

The chain couples TRBV6-1 to TRBJ1-4; no firm D call. The V gene's germline CDR1 is MNHNS and CDR2 SASEGT. CDR3 length: 13 residues. The V end was cut by 8 bases, the J end by 5 bases, with 12 bases between. CDR3 nucleotides: TGTGCCAGCGGCAGGATGGGGAATGAAAAACTGTTTTTT. Translation: CASGRMGNEKLFF.

This clonotype occurred a few times. This chain uses TRBV20-1 with TRBJ1-2; no clear D gene. Per germline, CDR1 DFQATT and CDR2 SNEGSKA (reference sequence). This CDR3 comprises 13 residues. Trimming left V 7 bases short and J 2 bases short, with 14 bases between. CDR3 sequence: CSVKDEENYGYTF. The CDR3 DNA reads as TGCAGTGTCAAGGACGAGGAGAACTATGGCTACACCTTC.

This clonotype appeared many times. The V gene is TRBV11-2, the J gene TRBJ2-5; D unclear. Germline V lookup: CDR1 SGHAT, CDR2 FQNNGV. The CDR3 contains 14 residues. V was cut by 0 bases and J by 2 bases, with 7 bases left in between. In DNA form, the CDR3 reads TGTGCCAGCAGCTTAGAAGACTGGCAAGAGACCCAGTACTTC. This translates into CASSLEDWQETQYF.

This clonotype was recorded at least ten times. The rearrangement uses TRBV12-3 or TRBV12-4 and TRBJ1-2; D is undetermined. CDR3 length: 14 residues. The V end was cut by 6 bases, the J end by 5 bases, with 16 bases between. The CDR3 DNA follows: TGTGCCAGCAGAACAAGGGCTGCGCAATATGGCTACACCTTC. Amino acids: CASRTRAAQYGYTF.

This clonotype showed up just a few times. The chain links TRBV10-3 to TRBJ1-1, with D perhaps matching TRBD1 (5 bases). The V end was cut by 0 bases, the J end by 6 bases, with 5 bases between. Germline V gene data show CDR1 as ENHRY and CDR2 as SYGVKD. The CDR3 sequence is 12 residues long. The CDR3 bases are TGTGCCATCAGTGAGTCACAGGCTGAAGCTTTCTTT. Its protein is CAISESQAEAFF.

This clonotype has a count of ten or more. V is TRBV11-2 and J is TRBJ1-2, with D unclear. Trimming removed 4 bases at V and 8 bases at J, with 8 bases between. The CDR3 runs 11 residues. Per the germline V gene, CDR1 is SGHAT and CDR2 is FQNNGV. The CDR3 reads CASSSSGGYTF. The CDR3 nucleotides are TGTGCCAGCAGCTCATCGGGAGGCTACACCTTC.

V and J are TRBV29-1 and TRBJ1-2; 10 nucleotides match TRBD1. This CDR3 spans 16 amino acids. V dropped 0 bases and J dropped 6; count of bases not matched to a gene: 10. The germline V gene encodes CDR1 SQVTM and CDR2 ANQGSEA. The CDR3 protein is CSVEEPTGGVSHGYTF. Here the CDR3 DNA reads TGCAGCGTTGAAGAACCGACAGGGGGCGTTAGCCATGGCTACACCTTC.

This clonotype was seen at least ten times. This chain connects TRBV20-1 to TRBJ1-1; 9 bases match TRBD1. The CDR3 spans 16 residues. The V gene end was trimmed by 0 bases and the J gene end by 7 bases; junction bases not matched to a gene: 12. The germline gives CDR1 DFQATT, CDR2 SNEGSKA (reference sequence). CDR3 sequence (DNA): TGCAGTGCTAGAGAGCTTAGTACAGGGGGCGGGGATGAAGCTTTCTTT. Translating it yields CSARELSTGGGDEAFF.

This clonotype was detected many times. This chain uses TRBV3-1 with TRBJ2-7; D is unresolved. V was trimmed by 1 base and J by 0 bases, leaving 4 bases between them. Germline CDR1 reads LGHDT; CDR2 reads YNNKEL (reference sequence). This CDR3 has 13 residues. The CDR3 loop reads CASSQVSSYEQYF. The DNA for the CDR3 is TGTGCCAGCAGCCAAGTTAGCTCCTACGAGCAGTACTTC.

This sequence joins TRBV10-3 and TRBJ1-1; 7 bases fit TRBD1. V gave up 8 bases and J gave up 1 base; unmatched junction bases: 7. Per the germline V gene, CDR1 is ENHRY and CDR2 is SYGVKD. The CDR3 contains 14 residues. The CDR3, as DNA: TGTGCCATCTGGAGGGGGCTCTGGAACACTGAAGCTTTCTTT. Protein: CAIWRGLWNTEAFF.